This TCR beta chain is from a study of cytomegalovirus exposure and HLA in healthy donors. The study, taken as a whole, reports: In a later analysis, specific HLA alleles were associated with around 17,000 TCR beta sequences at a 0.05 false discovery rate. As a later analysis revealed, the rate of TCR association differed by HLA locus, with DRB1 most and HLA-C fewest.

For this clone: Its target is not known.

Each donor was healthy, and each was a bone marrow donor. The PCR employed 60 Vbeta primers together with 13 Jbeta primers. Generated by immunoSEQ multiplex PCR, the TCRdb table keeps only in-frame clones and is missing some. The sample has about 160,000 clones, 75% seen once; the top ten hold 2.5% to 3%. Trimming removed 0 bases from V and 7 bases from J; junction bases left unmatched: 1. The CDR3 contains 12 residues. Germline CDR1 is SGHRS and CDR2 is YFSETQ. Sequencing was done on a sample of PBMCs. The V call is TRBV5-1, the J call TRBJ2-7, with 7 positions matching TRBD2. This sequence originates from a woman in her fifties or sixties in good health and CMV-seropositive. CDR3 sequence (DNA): TGCGCCAGCAGCTTGGAGGGACTAGAGCAGTACTTC. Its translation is CASSLEGLEQYF.